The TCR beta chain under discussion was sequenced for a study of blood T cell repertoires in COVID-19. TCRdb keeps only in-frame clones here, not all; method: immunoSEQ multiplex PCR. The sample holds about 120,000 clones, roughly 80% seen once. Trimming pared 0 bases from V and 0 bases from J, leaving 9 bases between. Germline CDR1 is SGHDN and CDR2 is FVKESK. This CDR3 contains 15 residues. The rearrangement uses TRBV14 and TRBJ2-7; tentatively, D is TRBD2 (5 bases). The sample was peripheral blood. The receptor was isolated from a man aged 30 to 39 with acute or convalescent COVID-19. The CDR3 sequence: CASSQEEGRSYEQYV. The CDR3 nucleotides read TGTGCCAGCAGCCAAGAAGAGGGTCGCTCCTACGAGCAGTACGTC.